What follows are 22 T cell receptor beta chains derived from one specimen sequenced in a study of blood T cell repertoires in COVID-19. Some clones are missing from TCRdb's copy, which holds only in-frame ones; the method was immunoSEQ multiplex PCR. The table records more than 100,000 clones, roughly 75% of them present only once. The material sequenced was peripheral blood. These receptors came from a man in his 60s with active or convalescent COVID-19.

The table lists this clone with a count of one. CDR3 sequence reads: CASRLDWAGNEQFF. As DNA, the CDR3 is TGTGCCAGCAGGCTGGACTGGGCTGGTAATGAGCAGTTCTTC. The chain employs TRBV28 and TRBJ2-1; D might be TRBD2 (5 bases). V was trimmed by 6 bases and J by 7 bases, leaving 16 bases between them. This CDR3 has 14 residues. The germline CDR1 and CDR2 sequences are MDHEN and SYDVKM.

The V and J genes are TRBV7-2 and TRBJ1-2; D possibly corresponds to TRBD1 (5 bases). This CDR3 is built from 15 residues. Trimming removed 5 bases at V and 7 bases at J, with 20 bases between. In germline, CDR1 is SGHTA, CDR2 FQGNSA. The CDR3 coding sequence is TGTGCCAGCAGCGGGGGGAGAAACCTACTACGTGGCTACACCTTC. Amino acid sequence: CASSGGRNLLRGYTF.

The chain recombines TRBV7-3 with TRBJ2-1, with 9 positions matching TRBD2. This CDR3 comprises 15 residues. Germline V gives CDR1 SGHTA, CDR2 FQGTGA. Losses at the gene ends were 2 bases for V and 9 bases for J; bases not matched to a gene: 8. In nucleotides, the CDR3 is TGTGCCAGCAGCTTATCTCGACTAGCGGCAGCTGAGCAGTTCTTC. Amino acid sequence: CASSLSRLAAAEQFF.

V is TRBV4-3 and J is TRBJ2-2; D is undetermined. CDR1 is LGHNA, CDR2 YSLEER, per germline. CDR3 length: 14 residues. V was clipped by 1 base and J by 7 bases, with 10 bases between them. CDR3 sequence: CASSQGFGGGELFF. CDR3 in DNA: TGCGCCAGCAGCCAAGGATTTGGCGGCGGGGAGCTGTTTTTT.

The chain couples TRBV24-1 to TRBJ2-1; 8 bases are a match to TRBD2. The V and J ends lost 12 bases and 6 bases, in that order; junction bases with no gene match: 12. Per germline, CDR1 KGHDR and CDR2 SFDVKD. The length of the CDR3 is 14 residues. This CDR3 is CALSSGSWSNEQFF. Here the CDR3 DNA reads TGTGCCCTTTCCAGCGGGAGTTGGTCCAATGAGCAGTTCTTC.

The rearrangement links TRBV19 to TRBJ2-3; TRBD2 matches 10 bases. CDR1 LNHDA and CDR2 SQIVND come from the germline V gene (reference sequence). The CDR3 is 18 amino acids. V shed 5 bases, J shed 0 bases, and the junction held 11 bases outside the gene matches. CDR3 DNA sequence: TGTGCCAGTAGTGGGCGATACCGGACTAGCGGTAGCACAGATACGCAGTATTTT. This sequence encodes CASSGRYRTSGSTDTQYF.

The CDR3 here is CATSDSRGLGGYTF. The CDR3 region has the DNA TGTGCCACCAGTGATTCCAGGGGGCTTGGTGGCTACACCTTC. This sequence joins TRBV24-1 and TRBJ1-2, with TRBD1 matching over 8 bases. The CDR3 extends over 14 amino acids. Germline V gives CDR1 KGHDR, CDR2 SFDVKD. V was clipped by 2 bases and J by 7 bases; unmatched bases: 5.

V and J are TRBV18 and TRBJ2-1; 9 nucleotides line up with TRBD2. V lost 2 bases, J lost 13 bases, and 6 bases stayed unmatched. The CDR3 has 13 residues. Germline V CDR1 and CDR2: KGHSH, LQKENI. The CDR3 protein is CASSPRLAGNQFF. The CDR3 DNA reads as TGTGCCAGCTCACCAAGGCTAGCGGGGAATCAGTTCTTC. Supplemented by reference TRBV18 and TRBJ2-1, the full variable domain reads NAGVMQNPRHLVRRRGQEARLRCSPMKGHSHVYWYRQLPEEGLKFMVYLQKENIIDESGMPKERFSAEFPKEGPSILRIQQVVRGDSAAYFCASSPRLAGNQFFGPGTRLTVL.

The chain uses TRBV5-1 and TRBJ2-7, with TRBD2 matching over 8 bases. The CDR3 spans 15 residues. Germline CDR1 reads SGHRS; CDR2 reads YFSETQ. The trim removed 4 bases at V and 5 bases at J, leaving 11 bases unmatched. CDR3 nucleotides: TGCGCCAGCAGCCGGGGGGGACTAGAGGTCCACGAGCAGTACTTC. It translates to CASSRGGLEVHEQYF.

CDR3 amino acids: CASSIRGGSANYGYTF. CDR3 bases: TGTGCCAGTAGTATCCGCGGGGGATCAGCTAACTATGGCTACACCTTC. V gene TRBV19 combines with J gene TRBJ1-2; the D gene is possibly TRBD1 (5 bases). Germline V gene sequence: CDR1 LNHDA, CDR2 SQIVND (reference sequence). Trimming shortened V by 3 bases and J by 0 bases, and 14 bases separated the two germline ends. The CDR3 totals 16 residues.

The chain employs TRBV6-5 and TRBJ1-1; 10 bases agree with TRBD1. V trimming: 4 bases; J trimming: 0 bases; junction bases outside the gene matches: 5. Germline V gene sequence: CDR1 MNHEY, CDR2 SVGAGI. This CDR3 is built from 16 residues. CDR3 sequence: CASSFGQGVMNTEAFF. In nucleotides, the CDR3 is TGTGCCAGCAGTTTCGGACAGGGGGTTATGAACACTGAAGCTTTCTTT.

V usage is TRBV3-1 (or the pseudogene TRBV3-2) and J usage is TRBJ1-1; possible D gene TRBD1, 5 bases. This CDR3 is built from 15 residues. The germline CDR1 and CDR2 sequences are LGHDT and YNNKEL (reference sequence). The V end was cut by 5 bases, the J end by 1 base, with 14 bases between. The CDR3 nucleotides are TGTGCCAGCAGCTCCCCCCTGGGGCAGAACACTGAAGCTTTCTTT. This encodes CASSSPLGQNTEAFF.

Of note for this clone: No DNA is shown, since the ends of the CDR3 on it are uncertain; the CDR3 is the one TCRdb lists. The rearrangement uses TRBV4-3 and TRBJ1-1; no check of the table's D call, TRBD1, against the DNA was made. Counting both end residues, the CDR3 totals 16 amino acids. Germline assignment: CDR1 LGHNA and CDR2 YSLEER. The CDR3 sequence is CASSQELRFGTGGAFF.

The chain has TRBV7-3 and TRBJ2-2; 8 bases map to TRBD1. V lost 4 bases and J lost 4; bases outside the gene matches: 8. Germline CDR1 SGHTA, CDR2 FQGTGA. This CDR3 has 16 residues. CDR3 sequence reads: CASSSFDRGFTGELFF. CDR3 coding DNA: TGTGCCAGCAGCTCATTTGACAGGGGCTTCACCGGGGAGCTGTTTTTT.

This chain links TRBV4-2 with TRBJ2-2; 7 nucleotides line up with TRBD1. This CDR3 is built from 16 residues. V dropped 3 bases and J dropped 5; count of bases not matched to a gene: 9. Germline V CDR1 and CDR2: LGHNA, YNFKEQ. As DNA, the CDR3 is TGTGCCAGCAGCCATTCTCCGGGACAGCTAACCGGGGAGCTGTTTTTT. Translating it yields CASSHSPGQLTGELFF.

This clone was counted only a few times. The CDR3 DNA reads TGTGCCACCGGGGGGGGGTACGACGGCAACGAGCAGTACTTC. Its protein product is CATGGGYDGNEQYF. The chain recombines TRBV6-5 with TRBJ2-7, with 8 bases that match TRBD2. Losses at the gene ends were 10 bases for V and 5 bases for J; bases not matched to a gene: 13. Per germline, CDR1 MNHEY and CDR2 SVGAGI. The CDR3 runs 14 residues.

The J gene is TRBJ2-7, the V gene TRBV2; 10 nucleotides line up with TRBD2. The CDR3 has 15 residues. The junction had 12 bases not matched to a gene; V was cut back by 9 bases and J by 4 bases. Germline V gene sequence: CDR1 SNHLY, CDR2 FYNNEI. The CDR3 DNA follows: TGTGCCAGTCGACCGCCTAGCGGGAGATTTTACGAGCAGTACTTC. Its translation: CASRPPSGRFYEQYF.

V and J are TRBV4-3 and TRBJ2-7, with TRBD1 matching 7 bases. CDR3 size: 14 residues. V lost 0 bases, J lost 4 bases, and 3 bases stayed unmatched. Germline assignment: CDR1 LGHNA and CDR2 YSLEER. This CDR3 reads CASSQDHRGYEQYF. The CDR3 bases are TGCGCCAGCAGCCAAGATCACAGGGGTTACGAGCAGTACTTC.

This clone was seen a handful of times. The chain is built from TRBV4-3 and TRBJ2-7; D ambiguous. The CDR3 covers 14 residues. Between the trimmed V and J ends, which lost 1 base and 4 bases, there was a span of 11 bases. From germline, CDR1 is LGHNA and CDR2 YSLEER. CDR3 loop: CASSQAVANYEQYF. CDR3 DNA sequence: TGCGCCAGCAGCCAAGCTGTAGCTAATTACGAGCAGTACTTC.

The J gene is TRBJ1-3, the V gene TRBV5-5; 7 bases match TRBD1. This CDR3 spans 16 amino acids. Trimming removed 0 bases from V and 0 bases from J; junction bases left unmatched: 3. Germline lookup yields CDR1 SGHKS and CDR2 YYEKEE (reference sequence). The CDR3 sequence is CASSLGGGTSGNTIYF. In nucleotides, the CDR3 is TGTGCCAGCAGCTTGGGAGGGGGCACCTCTGGAAACACCATATATTTT.

This clone was observed a few times. The chain employs TRBV28 and TRBJ2-6; D perhaps matches TRBD1 (6 bases). Germline CDR1 is MDHEN and CDR2 is SYDVKM. The CDR3 consists of 13 residues. V lost 5 bases and J 7 bases, leaving 9 bases between the germline ends. CDR3 region: CASSRQDANVLTF. The CDR3 DNA sequence: TGTGCCAGCAGTCGACAGGATGCCAACGTCCTGACTTTC.

This clone was found once. The rearrangement links TRBV19 to TRBJ2-7, with D unclear. Trimming stripped 3 bases from V and 3 bases from J, with 9 bases between. The CDR3 runs 13 residues. Germline V gene sequence: CDR1 LNHDA, CDR2 SQIVND (reference sequence). The CDR3 DNA follows: TGTGCCAGTAGTATGGGCGCGCTCTACGAGCAGTACTTC. This sequence encodes CASSMGALYEQYF. The variable domain in full, with the rest retrieved from reference TRBV19 and TRBJ2-7, is DGGITQSPKYLFRKEGQNVTLSCEQNLNHDAMYWYRQDPGQGLRLIYYSQIVNDFQKGDIAEGYSVSREKKESFPLTVTSAQKNPTAFYLCASSMGALYEQYFGPGTRLTVT.